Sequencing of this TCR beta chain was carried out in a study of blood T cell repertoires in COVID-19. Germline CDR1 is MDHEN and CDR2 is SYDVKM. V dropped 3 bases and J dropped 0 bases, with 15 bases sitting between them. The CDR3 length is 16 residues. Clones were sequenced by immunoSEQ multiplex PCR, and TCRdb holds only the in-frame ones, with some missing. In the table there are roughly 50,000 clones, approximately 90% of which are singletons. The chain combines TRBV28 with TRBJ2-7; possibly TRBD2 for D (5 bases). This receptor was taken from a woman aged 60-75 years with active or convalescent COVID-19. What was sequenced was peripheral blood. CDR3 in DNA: TGTGCCAGCAGTTTGAATTTGCGGGCTGTCTCCTACGAGCAGTACTTC. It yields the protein CASSLNLRAVSYEQYF.